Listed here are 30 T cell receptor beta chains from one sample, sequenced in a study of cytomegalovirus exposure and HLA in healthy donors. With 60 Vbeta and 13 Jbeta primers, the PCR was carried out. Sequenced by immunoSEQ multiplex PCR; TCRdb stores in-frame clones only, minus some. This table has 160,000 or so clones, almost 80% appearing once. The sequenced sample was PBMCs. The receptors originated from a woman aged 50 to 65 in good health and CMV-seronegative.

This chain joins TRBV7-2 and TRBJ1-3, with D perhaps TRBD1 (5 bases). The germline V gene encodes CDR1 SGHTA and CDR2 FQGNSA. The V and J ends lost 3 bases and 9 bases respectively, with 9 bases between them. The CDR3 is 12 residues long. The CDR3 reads CASSLQGPTIYF. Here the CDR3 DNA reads TGTGCCAGCAGCTTGCAGGGTCCCACCATATATTTT.

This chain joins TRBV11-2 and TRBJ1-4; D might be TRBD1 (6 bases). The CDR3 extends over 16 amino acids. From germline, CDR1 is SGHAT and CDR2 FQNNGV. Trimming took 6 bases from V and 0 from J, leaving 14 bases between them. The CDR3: CASSEGELPTNEKLFF. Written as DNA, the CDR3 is TGTGCCAGCAGTGAGGGGGAACTGCCAACTAATGAAAAACTGTTTTTT.

CDR3: CASSYGPGADEAFF. The CDR3 DNA sequence: TGTGCCAGCAGTTATGGCCCAGGGGCCGATGAAGCTTTCTTT. This chain joins TRBV6-9 and TRBJ1-1, with a possible D match to TRBD1 (6 bases). The germline V gene has CDR1 MNHGY and CDR2 SVAAGI. The V gene lost 2 bases and the J gene lost 7 bases, with 14 bases spanning the gap. CDR3 size: 14 residues.

The CDR3: CASSILNTLAYEQYF. DNA of the CDR3: TGTGCCAGCAGCATCCTAAATACCCTTGCGTACGAGCAGTACTTC. V gene TRBV21-1 combines with J gene TRBJ2-7; the D call of TRBD2 is as the table states it, not checked on the DNA. TRBV21-1 represents a pseudogene. The CDR3 covers 15 residues.

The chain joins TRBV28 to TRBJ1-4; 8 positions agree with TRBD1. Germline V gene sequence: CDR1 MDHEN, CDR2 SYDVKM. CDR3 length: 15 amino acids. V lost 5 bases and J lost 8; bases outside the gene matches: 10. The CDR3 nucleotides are TGTGCCAGCAGTATCATGACAGGGGTGGAGGAAAAACTGTTTTTT. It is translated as CASSIMTGVEEKLFF.

This CDR3 is CASSLERNTIYF. CDR3 coding DNA: TGTGCCAGCAGCCTAGAAAGAAACACCATATATTTT. The chain joins TRBV6-6 to TRBJ1-3; D is undetermined. Per the germline V gene, CDR1 is MNHNY and CDR2 is SVGAGI (reference sequence). The CDR3 has 12 amino acids. The V end lost 6 bases, the J end lost 5 bases, and 8 bases lay between the germline ends.

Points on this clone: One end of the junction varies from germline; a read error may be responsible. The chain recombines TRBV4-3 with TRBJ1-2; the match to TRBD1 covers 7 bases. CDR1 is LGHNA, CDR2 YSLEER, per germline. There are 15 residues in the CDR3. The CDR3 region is CASSQALGQVGGHTF. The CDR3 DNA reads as TGCGCCAGCAGCCAAGCTTTAGGACAGGTCGGTGGCCACACCTTC.

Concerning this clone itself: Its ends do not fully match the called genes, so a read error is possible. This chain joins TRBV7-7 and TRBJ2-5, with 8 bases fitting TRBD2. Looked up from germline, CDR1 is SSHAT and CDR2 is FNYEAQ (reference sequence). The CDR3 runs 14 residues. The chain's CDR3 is CASSKRAGAETQYF. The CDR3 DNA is TGTGCTAGCAGCAAACGAGCGGGAGCAGAGACCCAGTACTTC. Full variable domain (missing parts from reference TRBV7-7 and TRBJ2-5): GAGVSQSPRYKVTKRGQDVTLRCDPISSHATLYWYQQALGQGPEFLTYFNYEAQPDKSGLPSDRFSAERPEGSISTLTIQRTEQRDSAMYRCASSKRAGAETQYFGPGTRLLVL.

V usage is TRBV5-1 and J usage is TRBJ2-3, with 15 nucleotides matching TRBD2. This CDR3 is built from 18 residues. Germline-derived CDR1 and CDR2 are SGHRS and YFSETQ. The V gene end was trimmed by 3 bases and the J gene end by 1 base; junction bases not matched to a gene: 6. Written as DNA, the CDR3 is TGCGCCAGCAGCTCGGGACTAGCGGGAGGTCTCGGCACAGATACGCAGTATTTT. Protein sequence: CASSSGLAGGLGTDTQYF.

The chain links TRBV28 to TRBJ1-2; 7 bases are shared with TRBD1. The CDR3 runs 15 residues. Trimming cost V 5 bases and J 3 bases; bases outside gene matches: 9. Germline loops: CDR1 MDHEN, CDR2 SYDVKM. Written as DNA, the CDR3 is TGTGCCAGCAGTCCGCACACCGGGACAGACTATGGCTACACCTTC. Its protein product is CASSPHTGTDYGYTF.

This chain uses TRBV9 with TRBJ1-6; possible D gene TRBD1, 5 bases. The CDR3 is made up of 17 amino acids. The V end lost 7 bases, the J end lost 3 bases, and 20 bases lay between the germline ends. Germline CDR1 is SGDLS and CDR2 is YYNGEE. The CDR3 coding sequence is TGTGCCAGCTTCCCAGGGCCCGGGCCCAACTATAATTCACCCCTCCACTTT. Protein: CASFPGPGPNYNSPLHF.

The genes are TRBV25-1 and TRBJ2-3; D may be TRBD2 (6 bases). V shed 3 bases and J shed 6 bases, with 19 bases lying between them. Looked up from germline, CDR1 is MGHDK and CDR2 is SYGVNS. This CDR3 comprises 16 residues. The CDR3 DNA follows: TGTGCCAGCAGTGATAAACTAGCTCCGAACGTGGATACGCAGTATTTT. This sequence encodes CASSDKLAPNVDTQYF.

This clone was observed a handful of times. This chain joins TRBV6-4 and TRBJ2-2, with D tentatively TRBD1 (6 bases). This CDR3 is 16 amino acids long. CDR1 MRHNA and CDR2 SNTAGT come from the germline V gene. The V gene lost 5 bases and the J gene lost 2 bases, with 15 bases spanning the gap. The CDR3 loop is CASSSQGRGNTGELFF. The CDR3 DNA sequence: TGTGCCAGCAGTTCGCAGGGCAGGGGAAACACCGGGGAGCTGTTTTTT.

The chain's CDR3 is CASAPRGPSYNSPLHF. In nucleotides, the CDR3 is TGTGCCAGCGCCCCCAGGGGGCCATCCTATAATTCACCCCTCCACTTT. The chain carries TRBV27 and TRBJ1-6; 8 bases are shared with TRBD1. From germline, CDR1 is MNHEY and CDR2 SMNVEV (reference sequence). The CDR3 has 16 residues. V trimming: 8 bases; J trimming: 1 base; junction bases outside the gene matches: 7.

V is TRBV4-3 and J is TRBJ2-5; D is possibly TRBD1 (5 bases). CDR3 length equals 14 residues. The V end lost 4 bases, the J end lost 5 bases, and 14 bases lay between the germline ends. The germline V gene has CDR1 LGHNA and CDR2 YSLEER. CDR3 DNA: TGCGCCAGCAGCCTAGGGGTAACCGGGGAGACCCAGTACTTC. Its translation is CASSLGVTGETQYF.

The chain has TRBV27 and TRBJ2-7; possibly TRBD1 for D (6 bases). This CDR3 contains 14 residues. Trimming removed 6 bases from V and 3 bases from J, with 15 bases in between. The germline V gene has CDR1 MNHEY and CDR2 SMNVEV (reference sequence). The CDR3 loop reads CASRLKGHFYEQYF. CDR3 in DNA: TGTGCCAGCAGACTCAAGGGACACTTCTACGAGCAGTACTTC.

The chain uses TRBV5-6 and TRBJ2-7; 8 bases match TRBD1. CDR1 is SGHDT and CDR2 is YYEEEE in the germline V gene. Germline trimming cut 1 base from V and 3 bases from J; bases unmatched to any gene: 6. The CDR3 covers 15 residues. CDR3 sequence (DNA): TGTGCCAGCAGCTTGCAGGGGGCTTCCCTCTACGAGCAGTACTTC. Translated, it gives CASSLQGASLYEQYF.

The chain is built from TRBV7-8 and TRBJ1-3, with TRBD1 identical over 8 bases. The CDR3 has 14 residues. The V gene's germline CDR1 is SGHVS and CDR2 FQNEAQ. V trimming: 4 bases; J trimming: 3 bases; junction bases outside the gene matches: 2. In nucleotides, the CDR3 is TGTGCCAGCAGCTCGGACAGGGTTGGAAACACCATATATTTT. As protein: CASSSDRVGNTIYF.

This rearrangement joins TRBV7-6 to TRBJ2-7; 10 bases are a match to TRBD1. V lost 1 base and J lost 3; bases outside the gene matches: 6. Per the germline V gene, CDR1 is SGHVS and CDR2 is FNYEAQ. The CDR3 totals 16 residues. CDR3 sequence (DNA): TGTGCCAGCAGCTTAGTGGCAGGACAGGGGGGCTACGAGCAGTACTTC. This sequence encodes CASSLVAGQGGYEQYF.

CDR3 loop: CATRNSGLEEKLFF. Written as DNA, the CDR3 is TGCGCCACTAGAAACAGCGGACTTGAGGAAAAACTGTTTTTT. The J gene is TRBJ1-4, the V gene TRBV5-1; no reliable D call. The CDR3 has 14 amino acids. Germline lookup yields CDR1 SGHRS and CDR2 YFSETQ. The V end lost 9 bases, the J end lost 8 bases, and 20 bases lay between the germline ends.

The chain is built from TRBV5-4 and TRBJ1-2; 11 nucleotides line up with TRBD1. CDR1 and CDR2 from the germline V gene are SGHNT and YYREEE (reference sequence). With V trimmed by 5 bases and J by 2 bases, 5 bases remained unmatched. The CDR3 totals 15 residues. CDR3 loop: CASSPGTGGNYGYTF. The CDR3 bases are TGTGCCAGCAGTCCCGGGACAGGGGGGAACTATGGCTACACCTTC.

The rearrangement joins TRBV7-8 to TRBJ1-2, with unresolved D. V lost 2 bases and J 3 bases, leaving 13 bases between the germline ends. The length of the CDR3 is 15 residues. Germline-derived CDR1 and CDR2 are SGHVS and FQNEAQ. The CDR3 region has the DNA TGTGCCAGCAGCTTAAAGAGGGATTGGGACTATGGCTACACCTTC. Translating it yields CASSLKRDWDYGYTF.

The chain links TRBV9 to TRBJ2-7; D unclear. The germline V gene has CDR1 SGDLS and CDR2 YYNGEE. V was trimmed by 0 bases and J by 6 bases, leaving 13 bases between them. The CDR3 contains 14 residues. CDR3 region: CASSVVGEMSEQYF. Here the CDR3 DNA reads TGTGCCAGCAGCGTAGTTGGTGAGATGAGCGAGCAGTACTTC.

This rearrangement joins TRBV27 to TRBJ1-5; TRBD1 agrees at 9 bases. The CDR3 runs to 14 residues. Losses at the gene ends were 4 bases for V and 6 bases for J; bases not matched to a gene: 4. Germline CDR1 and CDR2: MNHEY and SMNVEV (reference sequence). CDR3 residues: CASSSTGGGQPQHF. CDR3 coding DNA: TGTGCCAGCAGTTCCACAGGGGGCGGTCAGCCCCAGCATTTT.

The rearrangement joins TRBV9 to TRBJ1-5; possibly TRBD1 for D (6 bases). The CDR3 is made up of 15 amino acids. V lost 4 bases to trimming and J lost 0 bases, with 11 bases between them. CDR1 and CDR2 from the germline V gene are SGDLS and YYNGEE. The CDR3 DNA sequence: TGTGCCAGCAGCCCGCAGGGGTATAGCAATCAGCCCCAGCATTTT. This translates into CASSPQGYSNQPQHF.

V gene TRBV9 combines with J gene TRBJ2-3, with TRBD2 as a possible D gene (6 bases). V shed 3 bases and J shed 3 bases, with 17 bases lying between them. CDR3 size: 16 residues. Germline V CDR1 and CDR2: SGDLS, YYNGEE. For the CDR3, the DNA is TGTGCCAGCAGCGCGGGAGCACAAGCGGTTACAGATACGCAGTATTTT. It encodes CASSAGAQAVTDTQYF.

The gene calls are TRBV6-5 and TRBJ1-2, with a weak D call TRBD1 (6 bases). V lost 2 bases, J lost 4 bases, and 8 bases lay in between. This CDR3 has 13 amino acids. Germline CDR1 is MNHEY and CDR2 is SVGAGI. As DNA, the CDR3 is TGTGCCAGCAGTTACCGGGACACCTATGGCTACACCTTC. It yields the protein CASSYRDTYGYTF.

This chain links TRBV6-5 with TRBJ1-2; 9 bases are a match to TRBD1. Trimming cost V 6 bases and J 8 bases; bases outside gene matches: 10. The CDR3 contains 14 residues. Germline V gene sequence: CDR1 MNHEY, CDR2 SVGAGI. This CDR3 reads CASRWDRELGGYTF. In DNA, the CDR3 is TGTGCCAGCAGATGGGACAGGGAATTAGGAGGCTACACCTTC.

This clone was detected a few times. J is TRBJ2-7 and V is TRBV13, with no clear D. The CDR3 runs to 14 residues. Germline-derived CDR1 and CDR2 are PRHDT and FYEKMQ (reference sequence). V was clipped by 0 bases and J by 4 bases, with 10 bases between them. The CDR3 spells CASSLGYQRYEQYF. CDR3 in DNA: TGTGCCAGCAGCTTAGGTTATCAGAGGTACGAGCAGTACTTC.

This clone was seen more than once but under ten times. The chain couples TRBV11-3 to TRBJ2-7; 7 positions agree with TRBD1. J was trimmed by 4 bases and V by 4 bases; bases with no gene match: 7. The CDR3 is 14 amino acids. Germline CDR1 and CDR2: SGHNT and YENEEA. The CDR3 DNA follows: TGTGCCAGCAGCTGGCTGGGACAGTTGTACGAGCAGTACTTC. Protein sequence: CASSWLGQLYEQYF.